This TCR beta chain was documented in a study of blood T cell repertoires in COVID-19. Study overall: The United States, Italy and Spain were the sources of the acute and convalescent COVID-19 samples.

Authors' data handling: Amplification with reference gene primers provided the estimates of nucleated cell counts. The repertoire was sequenced with immunoSEQ multiplex PCR; TCRdb's copy has only in-frame clones and lacks some. The DNA gave D and trimming, while V, J and clone size come from that table. The repertoire includes tens of thousands of clones, 85% to 90% of them detected once, and approximately 6.5% sits in the top ten. Trimming left V 5 bases short and J 3 bases short, with 10 bases between. Per the germline V gene, CDR1 is SGHTA and CDR2 is FQGNSA. The CDR3 totals 14 residues. A Seattle source enrolled patients during active infection and followed them longitudinally.

The V gene is TRBV7-2, the J gene TRBJ2-2; no clear D gene. This clonotype was obtained from a woman between 55 and 75 years old with COVID-19, enrolled during active disease. The sample consisted of peripheral blood. CDR3 nucleotides: TGTGCCAGCAGCGGTCGAGCTTACACCGGGGAGCTGTTTTTT. Amino acid sequence: CASSGRAYTGELFF.